One T cell receptor beta chain is described in this entry. Its antigen has not been determined. It has no much larger one-base neighbor in the sample; base qualities were not kept. These data belong to a study of blood T cell repertoires in COVID-19 (dated by TCRdb to the early 2020s). Describing the broader study: Samples from collaborators originated in the United States, Italy and Spain and spanned both the acute and convalescent phases of COVID-19. The material from the prospective study consisted of cDNA or gDNA derived from T cells, B-cell-depleted T cells, or PBMCs. The dataset comprised deeply sampled blood TCRbeta repertoires from subjects exposed to, actively infected with, or recovered from COVID-19. The repertoires were released in a freely available public database intended as a resource for research on the immune response to SARS-CoV-2. The samples were drawn from two sources: the first 160 participants of the ongoing ImmuneRACE study, and fewer than 1,500 subjects contributed by 6 global collaborators. The sample metadata nearly always contained a de-identified subject ID, COVID-19 status, age in years and sex. Where HLA class I and class II types were available, the types were taken from metadata supplied by the sample provider, not from assay-based typing.

On the study overall, not on this receptor specifically: The amount of clinical and demographic metadata varied by source and participant and was provided uncurated.

Participants in the prospective study were enrolled through a virtual design, were aged about 18 to 90 years, and lived in about two dozen United States geographic areas. In the prospective study, participants were assigned to cohorts based on the clinical history participants reported in a screening survey and a study questionnaire. ImmuneRACE Cohort 3 recovered participants were defined by two consecutive negative NP/OP PCR tests, healthcare professional clearance, or symptom resolution. Mobile phlebotomists in the prospective study collected whole blood, serum and a nasopharyngeal or oropharyngeal swab from every participant. Participants in the prospective study had the option to provide additional blood draws and questionnaires over a roughly 2-month period. Blood samples from the prospective study were shipped frozen or at room temperature prior to DNA extraction. TCRbeta CDR3 regions were amplified from genomic DNA by means of the immunoSEQ Assay, a bias-controlled multiplex PCR. For the original study's pipeline: The number of nucleated cells in each sample was estimated by amplification of reference gene primers within the assay. Sequence reads were collapsed and filtered to measure the absolute abundance of every unique TCRbeta CDR3 rearrangement. For each sample, productive Simpson clonality was calculated by taking the square root of Simpson's diversity index across productive rearrangements. The table comes from immuneACCESS by way of TCRdb, which keeps in-frame sequences with V and J called. Part of the clones is missing from these tables; in studies checked, under half for an unresolved V gene and the rest for unknown reasons. V, J and clone size were drawn from that table, and D and trimming were deduced from the DNA. Recorded for this sample are approximately 100,000 clones; about 86% of them occurred a single time. The ten biggest clones cover roughly 2.7% of the sample.

The germline V gene specifies ENHRY as CDR1 and SYGVKD as CDR2. V lost 3 bases and J lost 3 bases, and the count of bases not matched to a germline gene is 2. Spanning cysteine to phenylalanine, the CDR3 consists of 14 amino acids. Of the read, only the CDR3 DNA is kept; its 42 bases are in frame from base 1. This clonotype originated in a woman aged 50 to 60 who had recovered from COVID-19. The chain links TRBV10-3 with TRBJ2-1, with 7 middle bases fitting TRBD2. Input material: PBMCs or T cells enriched from blood (not recorded which). The CDR3 reads as follows: CAISDSGYYNEQFF. The sequenced DNA is TGTGCCATCAGTGATAGCGGGTACTACAATGAGCAGTTCTTC.